This is a list of T cell receptor beta chains from one sample in a study of blood T cell repertoires in COVID-19. Assay used: immunoSEQ multiplex PCR; TCRdb lists only in-frame clones, some missing. This sample has roughly 280,000 clones, with approximately 89% found just once. Source material: PBMCs or T cells enriched from blood (not recorded which). These receptors originate from a woman aged 55-70 years who had recovered from COVID-19. CDR3s include the opening cysteine and the closing phenylalanine or tryptophan. Fields, in order: D gene, clone size, J gene, V gene, CDR3 length, CDR3 protein, CDR3 DNA. A D gene is named only where the DNA matches it firmly. A row's size may be missing; if present it is once, few, many or a size class.

>.|.|TRBJ2-7|TRBV5-1|15
CASSFSGLSSYEQYF
TGCGCCAGCAGCTTTAGCGGCCTGAGCTCCTACGAGCAGTACTTC
>.|.|TRBJ1-1|TRBV18|13
CASSPGQIGEAFF
TGTGCCAGCTCACCAGGACAGATTGGGGAAGCTTTCTTT
>.|.|TRBJ2-2|TRBV9|17
CASSVGGGIPYTGELFF
TGTGCCAGCAGCGTAGGTGGGGGGATACCTTACACCGGGGAGCTGTTTTTT
>.|.|TRBJ2-1|TRBV2|13
CASSDPRGGEQFF
TGTGCCAGCAGTGACCCGAGGGGGGGTGAGCAGTTCTTC
>.|.|TRBJ2-1|TRBV5-6|14
CASSYRPLYNEQFF
TGTGCCAGCAGCTACCGTCCACTCTACAATGAGCAGTTCTTC
>TRBD2|.|TRBJ2-4|TRBV27|18
CASTAGLAGGLGKNIQYF
TGTGCCAGCACCGCGGGACTAGCGGGGGGGCTGGGCAAAAACATTCAGTACTTC
>.|once|TRBJ1-1|TRBV20-1|13
CSASGGVNTEAFF
TGCAGTGCTAGTGGCGGGGTGAACACTGAAGCTTTCTTT
>.|.|TRBJ1-2|TRBV24-1|15
CATSDLTGSDYGYTF
TGTGCCACCAGTGACCTAACAGGATCCGACTATGGCTACACCTTC
>.|.|TRBJ2-2|TRBV11-1|14
CASTHRAPTGELFF
TGTGCCAGCACACACAGGGCCCCCACCGGGGAGCTGTTTTTT
>TRBD2|.|TRBJ2-1|TRBV5-1|14
CASSSGGMNNEQFF
TGCGCCAGCAGCTCCGGGGGGATGAACAATGAGCAGTTCTTC
>.|.|TRBJ1-5|TRBV10-2|11
CASGPNQPQHF
TGCGCCAGCGGCCCCAATCAGCCCCAGCATTTT
>.|.|TRBJ1-2|TRBV2|14
CASSVEARNYGYTF
TGTGCCAGCAGTGTAGAGGCTCGAAACTATGGCTACACCTTC
>TRBD1|.|TRBJ2-2|TRBV6-4|15
CASSDPADRAGELFF
TGTGCCAGCAGTGACCCTGCGGACAGGGCCGGGGAGCTGTTTTTT
>TRBD1|.|TRBJ2-7|TRBV5-5|12
CASTPQGDEQYF
TGTGCCAGCACCCCCCAGGGGGACGAGCAGTACTTC
>.|.|TRBJ2-7|TRBV10-3|14
CAIRATGGLYEQYF
TGTGCCATCAGAGCGACAGGAGGACTTTACGAGCAGTACTTC
>TRBD1|.|TRBJ1-3|TRBV5-4|16
CASSSSRDRVWNTIYF
TGTGCCAGCAGCTCTTCCCGGGACAGGGTTTGGAACACCATATATTTT
>TRBD1|.|TRBJ1-1|TRBV5-1|15
CASSARRGPGTEAFF
TGCGCCAGCAGCGCGCGCAGGGGGCCGGGCACTGAAGCTTTCTTT
>TRBD2|.|TRBJ2-4|TRBV19|15
CASSMVGGVRSIQYF
TGTGCCAGTAGTATGGTCGGGGGGGTAAGGAGCATTCAGTACTTC
>.|.|TRBJ1-1|TRBV7-3|13
CASSPRVNTEAFF
TGTGCCAGCAGCCCCAGGGTGAACACTGAAGCTTTCTTT
>.|.|TRBJ2-6|TRBV27|13
CASSFTGANVLTF
TGTGCCAGCAGTTTTACTGGGGCCAACGTCCTGACTTTC
>TRBD2|.|TRBJ2-1|TRBV29-1|16
CSVEKLADSIFYEQFF
TGCAGCGTTGAAAAACTAGCGGATTCAATCTTCTATGAGCAGTTCTTC
>TRBD1|many|TRBJ1-1|TRBV29-1|13
CSGGGQGAAEAFF
TGCAGCGGTGGCGGGCAGGGGGCCGCTGAAGCTTTCTTT
>TRBD1|.|TRBJ1-5|TRBV20-1|13
CSASQGANQPQHF
TGCAGTGCTAGTCAGGGGGCAAATCAGCCCCAGCATTTT
>.|.|TRBJ2-1|TRBV5-1|14
CASSSDRAYNEQFF
TGCGCCAGCAGCTCCGACAGAGCCTACAATGAGCAGTTCTTC
>TRBD1|.|TRBJ1-2|TRBV4-2|15
CASSQDRQGALGYTF
TGTGCCAGCAGCCAAGATCGGCAGGGGGCGTTGGGCTACACCTTC
>.|.|TRBJ1-2|TRBV5-1|14
CASSPDPGFDLYTF
TGCGCCAGCAGCCCCGACCCAGGGTTCGACCTCTACACCTTC
>.|.|TRBJ2-7|TRBV19|13
CASSITGTYEQYF
TGTGCCAGTAGTATTACGGGGACCTACGAGCAGTACTTC
>.|.|TRBJ2-5|TRBV5-6|13
CASSFSVQETQYF
TGTGCCAGCAGCTTTTCAGTCCAAGAGACCCAGTACTTC
>.|.|TRBJ2-3|TRBV30|13
CAWSGNGPDTQYF
TGTGCCTGGAGTGGAAATGGCCCAGATACGCAGTATTTT
>.|.|TRBJ1-6|TRBV6-5|16
CASSYSPGIEDSPLHF
TGTGCCAGCAGTTACTCTCCGGGTATAGAAGATTCACCCCTCCACTTT
>TRBD1|.|TRBJ2-7|TRBV5-1|15
CASSLPGTGAYEQYF
TGCGCCAGCAGCTTGCCCGGGACAGGGGCCTACGAGCAGTACTTC
>.|once|TRBJ1-4|TRBV19|14
CASSPRGPDEKLFF
TGTGCCAGTAGTCCCCGAGGTCCGGATGAAAAACTGTTTTTT
>TRBD2|.|TRBJ2-5|TRBV5-1|15
CASSLVAGYQETQYF
TGCGCCAGCAGCTTGGTAGCGGGGTACCAAGAGACCCAGTACTTC
>TRBD2|.|TRBJ2-7|TRBV5-1|17
CASSLLSGGQTPYEQYF
TGCGCCAGCAGCTTGCTTAGCGGGGGGCAAACCCCCTACGAGCAGTACTTC
>TRBD2|.|TRBJ2-1|TRBV28|16
CASSFMGLAGVNEQFF
TGTGCCAGCAGTTTCATGGGACTAGCGGGAGTAAATGAGCAGTTCTTC
>TRBD2|.|TRBJ2-1|TRBV27|19
CASSSYSPTSGGLYNEQFF
TGTGCCAGCAGTTCTTATAGCCCGACTAGCGGGGGGCTCTACAATGAGCAGTTCTTC
>TRBD2|.|TRBJ2-5|TRBV5-1|15
CASSLASGVQETQYF
TGCGCCAGCAGCTTGGCTAGCGGGGTCCAAGAGACCCAGTACTTC
>TRBD1|.|TRBJ1-2|TRBV7-8|14
CASSRTGGNYGYTF
TGTGCCAGCAGCAGAACAGGGGGGAACTATGGCTACACCTTC
>TRBD2|.|TRBJ2-1|TRBV30|16
CAWSVPWLAGDNEQFF
TGTGCCTGGAGTGTACCGTGGCTAGCGGGAGACAATGAGCAGTTCTTC
>.|.|TRBJ2-4|TRBV4-1|14
CASSPPGRGNIQYF
TGCGCCAGCAGCCCCCCGGGAAGGGGGAACATTCAGTACTTC
>TRBD1|.|TRBJ1-1|TRBV5-1|12
CASSLGQGEAFF
TGCGCCAGCAGCCTTGGACAGGGGGAAGCTTTCTTT
>.|.|TRBJ2-5|TRBV5-1|15
CASSLATGDQETQYF
TGCGCCAGCAGCTTGGCGACAGGAGACCAAGAGACCCAGTACTTC
>.|.|TRBJ1-5|TRBV5-1|16
CASSYSGLDVDQPQHF
TGCGCCAGCAGCTACTCCGGGTTAGATGTCGATCAGCCCCAGCATTTT
>.|.|TRBJ1-1|TRBV10-2|11
CASSVRDWAFF
TGCGCCAGCAGTGTCCGGGACTGGGCTTTCTTT
>.|.|TRBJ1-1|TRBV7-3|12
CASSIQTREAFF
TGTGCCAGCAGCATTCAAACCAGAGAAGCTTTCTTT